This T cell receptor beta chain originates from a study of T cell responses to AZD1222 COVID-19 vaccine. Study results and caveats: Spike-specific TCR breadth and depth went up after people got two AZD1222 doses. Clonal diversity may have been underestimated in mostly white British donors. Sampling captured repertoires only after the peak T cell response. Vaccine-related CD4 TCRs covered spike, predominating at 160-218 and 743-854.

The germline CDR1 and CDR2 sequences are MNHEY and SVGAGI. The germline V and J ends were trimmed by 6 bases and 5 bases, with 14 bases remaining between them. The CDR3 is 13 residues long. Note on this clone: The target antigen is unknown.

Generated by immunoSEQ multiplex PCR, the TCRdb table keeps only in-frame clones and is missing some. This repertoire shows tens of thousands of clones, roughly 90% found once; its top ten account for around 5.2%. Material: peripheral blood, obtained on day 0 of AZD1222 vaccination. The V gene is TRBV6-5, the J gene TRBJ2-7; D perhaps matches TRBD2 (6 bases). The sequence came from an adult in good health. The DNA of the CDR3 is TGTGCCAGCAGGGAGGGAGTATGGGACGAGCAGTACTTC. It encodes CASREGVWDEQYF.